The entry that follows covers one T cell receptor (beta chain) sequence. Its antigen is not known. TCRdb recomputed calls from the multiplex PCR reads with MiXCR, one row per CDR3 protein. The sample contains fewer than 200,000 distinct CDR3 sequences, 33% of which appear only once. The sample originates from a study of breast tumors, draining lymph nodes, adjacent tissues. Axillary draining lymph nodes of breast cancer patients supplied the node samples. General study points: Luminal-like breast cancer showed significantly greater tumor-nontumor repertoire similarity than basal-like breast cancer did. Findings are consistent with lymph node origin and intratumoral expansion of most tumor T cells. The lymph node origin of tumor T cells was framed as consistent with a hypothesis, not demonstrated. Tumors had less TCR diversity than lymph nodes, more than nontumor tissue.

The material sequenced was axillary lymph node tissue. The receptor comes from a female donor with breast cancer. Some clones in this sample may be carry-over from other donors' samples.

The CDR3, as DNA: TGCAGTGGGGGTAGGGCTGGGAGCACAGATACGCAGTATTTT. Amino acids: CSGGRAGSTDTQYF. The V and J genes are TRBV20-1 and TRBJ2-3; D is ambiguous. Germline CDR1 reads DFQATT; CDR2 reads SNEGSKA (reference sequence). V dropped 7 bases and J dropped 0 bases, with 14 bases sitting between them. CDR3 size: 14 residues.